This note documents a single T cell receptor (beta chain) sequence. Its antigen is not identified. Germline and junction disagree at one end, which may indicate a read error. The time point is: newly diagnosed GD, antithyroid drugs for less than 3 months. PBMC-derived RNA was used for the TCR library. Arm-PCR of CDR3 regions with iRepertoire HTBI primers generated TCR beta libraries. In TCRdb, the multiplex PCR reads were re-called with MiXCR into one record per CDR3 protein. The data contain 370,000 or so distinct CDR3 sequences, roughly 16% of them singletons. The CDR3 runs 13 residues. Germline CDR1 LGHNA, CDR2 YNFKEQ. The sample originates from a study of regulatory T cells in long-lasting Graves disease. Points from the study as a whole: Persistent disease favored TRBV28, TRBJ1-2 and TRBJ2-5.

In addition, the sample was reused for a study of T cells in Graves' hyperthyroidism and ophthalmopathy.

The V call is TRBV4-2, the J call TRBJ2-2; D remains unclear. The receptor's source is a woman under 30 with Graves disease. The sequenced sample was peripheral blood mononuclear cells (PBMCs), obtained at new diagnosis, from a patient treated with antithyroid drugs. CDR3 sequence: CASRQMNTGELFF. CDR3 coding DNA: TGTGCCAGCCGCCAGATGAACACCGGGGAGCTGTTTTTT.